Listed below are T cell receptor beta chains from one sample, sequenced in a study of T cells in Graves' hyperthyroidism and ophthalmopathy. TCRdb called the multiplex PCR reads again in MiXCR, with one record for every CDR3 protein. Among fewer than 450,000 distinct CDR3 sequences listed, less than 20% were seen once. The sequenced sample was blood. The receptors shown here come from a man aged 18 to 29 with Graves' ophthalmopathy. The CDR3 runs from the conserved cysteine through the conserved F or W. The D gene is left open where the match is weak. Size is omitted from some rows. Given values are once, few, many or a class for expanded clones.

clone_size,v_call,d_call,j_call,cdr3_aa,cdr3_nt
.,TRBV18,.,TRBJ2-3,CASSPVGSFASDTQYF,TGTGCCAGCTCACCGGTGGGCAGTTTCGCATCAGATACGCAGTATTTT
.,TRBV5-1,TRBD1,TRBJ2-1,CASSGDRGGNEQFF,TGCGCCAGCAGCGGGGACAGGGGAGGTAATGAGCAGTTCTTC
few,TRBV10-3,TRBD2,TRBJ2-1,CAISDGGGGEQFF,TGTGCCATCAGTGACGGCGGGGGGGGTGAGCAGTTCTTC
many,TRBV27,TRBD1,TRBJ1-6,CASRRQGSPLHF,TGTGCCAGCAGGCGACAGGGTTCACCCCTCCACTTT
many,TRBV12-3/TRBV12-4,.,TRBJ1-1,CASSSRGRDTEAFF,TGTGCCAGCAGTTCCCGGGGCAGAGACACTGAAGCTTTCTTT
many,TRBV5-1,TRBD2,TRBJ2-7,CASSPPAGGGGEQYF,TGCGCCAGCAGCCCGCCGGCGGGGGGCGGGGGCGAGCAGTACTTC
many,TRBV12-3/TRBV12-4,.,TRBJ1-2,CASSRDASYGYTF,TGTGCCAGCAGTCGGGACGCCAGCTATGGCTACACCTTC
.,TRBV14,.,TRBJ1-2,CASSRETGARGYTF,TGTGCCAGCAGCCGAGAGACGGGGGCTAGGGGCTACACCTTC
many,TRBV11-1,.,TRBJ2-4,CASSPRRTAKNIQYF,TGTGCCAGCAGCCCTAGGAGAACAGCCAAAAACATTCAGTACTTC
many,TRBV20-1,TRBD1,TRBJ2-2,CSASEQGPNTGELFF,TGCAGTGCTAGCGAACAGGGGCCGAACACCGGGGAGCTGTTTTTT
many,TRBV7-2,.,TRBJ1-2,CASSLVGGGNYGYTF,TGTGCCAGCAGCTTAGTAGGGGGGGGGAACTATGGCTACACCTTC